Given below is one T cell receptor (beta chain) in context. The CDR3 has 12 residues. V shed 2 bases and J shed 2 bases, with 6 bases lying between them. The germline gives CDR1 SQVTM, CDR2 ANQGSEA. This table comes from immunoSEQ multiplex PCR, and its TCRdb copy is limited to in-frame clones, with some not included. The sample records approximately 24,000 clones, 96% being singletons. The data were taken from a study of monozygotic twins with cystic fibrosis. The chain combines TRBV29-1 with TRBJ1-1; D is unresolved. The sequencing input was blood. This receptor was taken from a girl aged 2 to 9 with cystic fibrosis. This CDR3 reads CSVEPRNTEAFF. The CDR3 DNA reads as TGCAGCGTTGAACCCAGAAACACTGAAGCTTTCTTT.